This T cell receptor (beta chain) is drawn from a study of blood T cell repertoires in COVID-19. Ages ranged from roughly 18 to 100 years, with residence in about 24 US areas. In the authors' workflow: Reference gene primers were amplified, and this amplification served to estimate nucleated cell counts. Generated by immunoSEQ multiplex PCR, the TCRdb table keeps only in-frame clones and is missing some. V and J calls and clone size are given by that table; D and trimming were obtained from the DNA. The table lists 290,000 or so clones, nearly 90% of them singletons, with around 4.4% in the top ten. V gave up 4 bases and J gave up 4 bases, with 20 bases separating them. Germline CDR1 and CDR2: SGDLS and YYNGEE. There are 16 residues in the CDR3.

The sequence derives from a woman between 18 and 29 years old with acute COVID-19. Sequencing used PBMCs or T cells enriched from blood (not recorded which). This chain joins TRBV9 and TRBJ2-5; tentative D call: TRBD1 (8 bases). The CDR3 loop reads CASSNTVDREGETQYF. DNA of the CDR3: TGTGCCAGCAGCAATACCGTGGACAGGGAGGGAGAGACCCAGTACTTC.